This T cell receptor beta chain was sequenced for a study of human T cells and chemical hapten exposure. Points from the study as a whole: Following DPC sensitization, TCRs present above 1 in 1000 frequency showed no change.

This clonotype was counted a single time. Its target is not known. MiXCR, applied by TCRdb to the RACE reads, yields one record per CDR3 protein. The sample lists 190,000 or so distinct CDR3 sequences, around 25% occurring once. The V gene lost 3 bases and the J gene lost 6 bases, with 12 bases spanning the gap. Germline lookup yields CDR1 SGHTA and CDR2 FQGNSA. CDR3 length: 14 amino acids. Stated time point: patch test 3, about 24 weeks after DPC sensitization. Documented treatment: therapeutic diphenylcyclopropenone sensitization with weekly scalp DPC. The source is a woman between 40 and 50 years old with alopecia areata. Some clones in this sample may be carry-over from other donors' samples. The V and J genes are TRBV7-2 and TRBJ2-1; TRBD2 is a possible D gene (6 bases). Sequences were derived from whole blood, sampled in connection with sensitization to the hapten diphenylcyclopropenone (DPC). CDR3 nucleotides: TGTGCCAGCAGCTTGACTAGTTCAGGCAATGAGCAGTTCTTC. Translating gives CASSLTSSGNEQFF.